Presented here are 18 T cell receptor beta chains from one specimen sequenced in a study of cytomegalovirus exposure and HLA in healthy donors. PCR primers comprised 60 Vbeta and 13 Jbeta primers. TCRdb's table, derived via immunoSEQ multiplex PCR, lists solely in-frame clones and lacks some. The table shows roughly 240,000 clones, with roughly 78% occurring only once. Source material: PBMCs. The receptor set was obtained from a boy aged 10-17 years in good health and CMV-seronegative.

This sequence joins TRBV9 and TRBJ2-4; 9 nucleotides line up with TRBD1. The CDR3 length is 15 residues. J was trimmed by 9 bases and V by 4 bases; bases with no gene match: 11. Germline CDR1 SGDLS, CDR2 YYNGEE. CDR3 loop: CASSKTGQGWGIQYF. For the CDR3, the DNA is TGTGCCAGCAGCAAAACGGGACAGGGATGGGGCATTCAGTACTTC.

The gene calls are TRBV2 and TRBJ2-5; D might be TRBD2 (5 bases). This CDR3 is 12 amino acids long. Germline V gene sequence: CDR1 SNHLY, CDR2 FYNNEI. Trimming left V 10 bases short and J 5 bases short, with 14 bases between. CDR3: CATTGVGETQYF. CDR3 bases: TGTGCCACCACCGGGGTGGGGGAGACCCAGTACTTC.

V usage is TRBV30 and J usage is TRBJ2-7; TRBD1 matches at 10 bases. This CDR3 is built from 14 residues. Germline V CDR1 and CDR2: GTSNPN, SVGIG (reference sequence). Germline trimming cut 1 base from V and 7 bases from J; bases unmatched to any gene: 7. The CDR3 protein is CAWSDRTGGGEQYF. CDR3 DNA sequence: TGTGCCTGGAGTGACAGGACAGGGGGGGGTGAGCAGTACTTC.

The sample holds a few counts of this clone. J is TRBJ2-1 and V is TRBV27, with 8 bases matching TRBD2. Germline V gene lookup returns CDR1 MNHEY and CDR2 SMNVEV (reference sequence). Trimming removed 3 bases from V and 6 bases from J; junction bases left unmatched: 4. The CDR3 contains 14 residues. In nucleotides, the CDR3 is TGTGCCAGCAGTTTCTCGCTAGCGGGCAATGAGCAGTTCTTC. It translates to CASSFSLAGNEQFF.

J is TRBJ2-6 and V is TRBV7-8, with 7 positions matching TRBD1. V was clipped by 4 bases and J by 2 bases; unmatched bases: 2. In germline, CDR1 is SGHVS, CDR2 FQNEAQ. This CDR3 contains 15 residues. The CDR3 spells CASSSGTAGANVLTF. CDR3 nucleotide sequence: TGTGCCAGCAGCTCAGGGACAGCTGGGGCCAACGTCCTGACTTTC.

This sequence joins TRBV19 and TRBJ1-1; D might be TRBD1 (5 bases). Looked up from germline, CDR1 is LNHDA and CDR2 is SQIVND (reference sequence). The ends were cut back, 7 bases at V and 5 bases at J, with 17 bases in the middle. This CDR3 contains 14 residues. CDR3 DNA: TGTGCCAGTATCAAAGGTGGGGGGGGGACTGAAGCTTTCTTT. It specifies CASIKGGGGTEAFF.

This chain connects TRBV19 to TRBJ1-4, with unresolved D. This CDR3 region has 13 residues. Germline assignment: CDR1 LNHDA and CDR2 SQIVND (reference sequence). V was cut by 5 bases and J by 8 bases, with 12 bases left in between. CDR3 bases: TGTGCCAGTAGTGAGGGCCAAGGGGAAAAACTGTTTTTT. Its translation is CASSEGQGEKLFF.

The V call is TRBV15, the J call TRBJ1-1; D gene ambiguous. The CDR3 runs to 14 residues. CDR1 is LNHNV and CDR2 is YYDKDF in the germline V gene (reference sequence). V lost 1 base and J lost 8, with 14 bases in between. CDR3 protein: CATSRGGSEREAFF. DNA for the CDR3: TGTGCCACCAGCAGAGGCGGGAGTGAGAGGGAAGCTTTCTTT.

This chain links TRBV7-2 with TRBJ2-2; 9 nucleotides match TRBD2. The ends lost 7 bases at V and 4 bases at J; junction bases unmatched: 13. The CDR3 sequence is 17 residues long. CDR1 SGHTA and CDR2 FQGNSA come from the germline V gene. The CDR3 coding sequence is TGTGCCAGCAAGGCCCTCCGGGCGGGAGGGCCCACCGGGGAGCTGTTTTTT. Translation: CASKALRAGGPTGELFF.

The CDR3 is CASSWTRGTEAFF. The CDR3 DNA follows: TGTGCCAGCAGTTGGACCAGGGGAACTGAAGCTTTCTTT. The chain joins TRBV6-5 to TRBJ1-1, with TRBD1 as a possible D gene (6 bases). The V gene's germline CDR1 is MNHEY and CDR2 SVGAGI. The CDR3 is 13 residues long. The V gene lost 4 bases and the J gene lost 5 bases, with 11 bases spanning the gap.

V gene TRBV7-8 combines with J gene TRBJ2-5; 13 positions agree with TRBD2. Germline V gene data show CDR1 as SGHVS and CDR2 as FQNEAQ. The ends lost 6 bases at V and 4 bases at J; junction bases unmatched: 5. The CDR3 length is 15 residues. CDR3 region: CASRSGLAGTETQYF. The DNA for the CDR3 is TGTGCCAGCAGATCGGGACTAGCGGGGACAGAGACCCAGTACTTC.

DNA of the CDR3: TGTGCCAGCCAGCGAGGGGACAGCTATGGCTACACCTTC. This codes for CASQRGDSYGYTF. The rearrangement links TRBV18 to TRBJ1-2; 7 bases match TRBD1. CDR3 size: 13 residues. V lost 8 bases to trimming and J lost 4 bases; unmatched junction nucleotides: 7. Germline values: CDR1 KGHSH, CDR2 LQKENI.

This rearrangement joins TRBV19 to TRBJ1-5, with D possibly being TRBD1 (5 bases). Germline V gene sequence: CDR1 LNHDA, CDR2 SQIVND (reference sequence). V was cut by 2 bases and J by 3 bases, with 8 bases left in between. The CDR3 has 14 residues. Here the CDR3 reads CASSIQGDNQPQHF. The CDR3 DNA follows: TGTGCCAGTAGTATACAGGGTGACAATCAGCCCCAGCATTTT.

The CDR3 loop reads CAWRVAGGWQETQYF. DNA for the CDR3: TGTGCCTGGAGGGTCGCAGGGGGCTGGCAAGAGACCCAGTACTTC. The chain carries TRBV30 and TRBJ2-5; 8 bases are a match to TRBD1. Trimming cost V 3 bases and J 2 bases; bases outside gene matches: 8. Germline V gives CDR1 GTSNPN, CDR2 SVGIG (reference sequence). CDR3 length: 15 amino acids. Using reference TRBV30 and TRBJ2-5 for the parts outside the CDR3, the full variable domain is SQTIHQWPATLVQPVGSPLSLECTVEGTSNPNLYWYRQAAGRGLQLLFYSVGIGQISSEVPQNLSASRPQDRQFILSSKKLLLSDSGFYLCAWRVAGGWQETQYFGPGTRLLVL.

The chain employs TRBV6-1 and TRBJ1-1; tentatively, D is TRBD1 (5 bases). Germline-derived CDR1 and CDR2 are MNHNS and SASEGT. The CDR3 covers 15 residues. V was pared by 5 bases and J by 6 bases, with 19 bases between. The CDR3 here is CASSTQEIKGAEAFF. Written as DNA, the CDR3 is TGTGCCAGCAGTACACAGGAGATTAAGGGCGCTGAAGCTTTCTTT.

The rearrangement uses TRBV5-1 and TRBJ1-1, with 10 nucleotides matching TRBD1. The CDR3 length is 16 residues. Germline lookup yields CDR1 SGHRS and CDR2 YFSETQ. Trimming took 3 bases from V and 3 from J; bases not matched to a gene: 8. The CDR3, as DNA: TGCGCCAGCAGCTCTACCGGGACAGGGGCCCACACTGAAGCTTTCTTT. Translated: CASSSTGTGAHTEAFF.

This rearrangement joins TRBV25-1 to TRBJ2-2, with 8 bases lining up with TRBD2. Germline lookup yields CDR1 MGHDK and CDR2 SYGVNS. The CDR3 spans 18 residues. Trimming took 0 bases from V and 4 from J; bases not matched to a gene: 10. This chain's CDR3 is CASSEYIRTGGTTGELFF. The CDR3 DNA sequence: TGTGCCAGCAGTGAATATATTCGGACGGGGGGGACCACCGGGGAGCTGTTTTTT.

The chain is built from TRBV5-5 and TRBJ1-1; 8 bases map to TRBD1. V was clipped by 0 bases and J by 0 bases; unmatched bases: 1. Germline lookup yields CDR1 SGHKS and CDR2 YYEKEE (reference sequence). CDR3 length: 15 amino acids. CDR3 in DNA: TGTGCCAGCAGCTTGGGGGACAGGTTGAACACTGAAGCTTTCTTT. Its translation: CASSLGDRLNTEAFF.